This T cell receptor beta chain is from a study of control samples from healthy donors and cancer patients. This clone is medium-sized by share. Clones were sequenced by immunoSEQ multiplex PCR, and TCRdb holds only the in-frame ones, with some missing. Counted here are 75,000 to 90,000 clones, around 90% occurring once; the ten biggest clones make up 9.5%. Trimming left V 1 base short and J 2 bases short, with 8 bases between. CDR3 size: 14 residues. The germline gives CDR1 SGHKS, CDR2 YYEKEE (reference sequence). The chain has TRBV5-5 and TRBJ2-3; D is unclear. The TCR was taken from a woman between 50 and 59 years old with colorectal cancer. Sequencing was performed on PBMCs. CDR3: CASSLFFSTDTQYF. Written as DNA, the CDR3 is TGTGCCAGCAGCTTGTTTTTTTCCACAGATACGCAGTATTTT. Full variable domain (rest looked up from reference TRBV5-5 and TRBJ2-3): DAGVTQSPTHLIKTRGQQVTLRCSPISGHKSVSWYQQVLGQGPQFIFQYYEKEERGRGNFPDRFSARQFPNYSSELNVNALLLGDSALYLCASSLFFSTDTQYFGPGTRLTVL.